This T cell receptor (beta chain) was sequenced during a study of T cells in Graves' hyperthyroidism and ophthalmopathy. Broader study findings: Ophthalmopathy and stable hyperthyroidism were separated by a 13 V-J model.

Trimming cost V 4 bases and J 6 bases; bases outside gene matches: 8. Per germline, CDR1 SGHRS and CDR2 YFSETQ. The CDR3 length is 16 residues. Amplification targeted TCR beta CDR3 regions from RNA transcripts. Initially, a first-round RT-PCR of the TCR CDR3 employed the HTBI primer set. From the multiplex PCR reads, TCRdb called clonotypes with MiXCR, one entry per CDR3 protein. The sample includes more than 500,000 distinct CDR3 sequences, about 16% of them seen just once. This clonotype was found many times. Its antigen is undetermined. The receptor comes from a woman in her twenties or thirties with Graves' ophthalmopathy. The sample comprised blood. The V and J genes are TRBV5-1 and TRBJ2-1, with TRBD2 matching over 12 bases. The CDR3 sequence is CASSLRLAGVGNEQFF. DNA of the CDR3: TGCGCCAGCAGCCTACGACTAGCGGGAGTTGGCAATGAGCAGTTCTTC.